The 2 T cell receptor beta chains presented below share a single source sample, sequenced in a study of blood T cells in healthy people across ages. A second PCR of about 7 to 12 cycles used a sample-barcoded 5' primer and a J-beta primer mix. Each CDR3 protein is one row after TCRdb ran MiXCR on the 5' RACE reads. The data contain about 1.1 million distinct CDR3 sequences, 35% to 45% of them singletons. Input material: blood. These receptors came from a man aged 18 to 29 in good health.

V gene TRBV30 combines with J gene TRBJ2-1, with 9 bases fitting TRBD1. Germline V gene sequence: CDR1 GTSNPN, CDR2 SVGIG (reference sequence). The junction had 9 bases not matched to a gene; V was cut back by 8 bases and J by 10 bases. This CDR3 contains 12 residues. The chain's CDR3 is CAGGTGMGEQFF. CDR3 sequence (DNA): TGTGCCGGGGGGACAGGGATGGGGGAGCAGTTCTTC.

This chain uses TRBV20-1 with TRBJ2-5; possibly TRBD1 or TRBD2 for D (5 bases each). This CDR3 comprises 15 residues. Between the trimmed V and J ends, which lost 1 base and 2 bases, there was a span of 14 bases. Per the germline V gene, CDR1 is DFQATT and CDR2 is SNEGSKA (reference sequence). This chain's CDR3 is CSARAGLGVQETQYF. For the CDR3, the DNA is TGCAGTGCTAGAGCGGGGTTAGGGGTACAAGAGACCCAGTACTTC.